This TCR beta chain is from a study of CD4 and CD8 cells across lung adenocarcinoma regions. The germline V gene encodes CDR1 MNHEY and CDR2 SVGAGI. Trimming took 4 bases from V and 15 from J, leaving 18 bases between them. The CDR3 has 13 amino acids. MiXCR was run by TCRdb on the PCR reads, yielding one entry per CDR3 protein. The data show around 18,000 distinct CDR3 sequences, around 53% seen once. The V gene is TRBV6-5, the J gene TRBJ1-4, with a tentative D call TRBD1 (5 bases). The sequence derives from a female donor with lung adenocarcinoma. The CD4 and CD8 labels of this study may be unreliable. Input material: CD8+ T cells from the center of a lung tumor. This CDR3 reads CASSSRRTEGVFF. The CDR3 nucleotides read TGTGCCAGCAGTTCTCGTAGGACTGAAGGGGTGTTTTTT.